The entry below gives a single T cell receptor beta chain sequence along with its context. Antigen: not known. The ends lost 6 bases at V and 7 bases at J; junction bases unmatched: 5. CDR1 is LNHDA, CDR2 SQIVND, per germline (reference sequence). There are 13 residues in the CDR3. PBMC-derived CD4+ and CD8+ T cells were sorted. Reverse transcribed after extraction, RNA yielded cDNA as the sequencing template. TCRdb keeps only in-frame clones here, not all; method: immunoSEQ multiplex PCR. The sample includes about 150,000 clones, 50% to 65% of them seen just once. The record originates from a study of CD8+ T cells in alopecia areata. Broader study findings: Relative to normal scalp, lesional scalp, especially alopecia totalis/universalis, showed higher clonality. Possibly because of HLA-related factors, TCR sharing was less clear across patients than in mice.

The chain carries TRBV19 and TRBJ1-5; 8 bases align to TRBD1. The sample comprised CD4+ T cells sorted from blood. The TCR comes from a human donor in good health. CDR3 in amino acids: CASSKTGAQPQHF. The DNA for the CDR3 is TGTGCCAGTAGCAAGACAGGGGCCCAGCCCCAGCATTTT.